The 32 T cell receptor beta chains given below trace back to one sample, sequenced in a study of T cell clonality in common variable immunodeficiency. Some clones are missing from TCRdb's copy, which holds only in-frame ones; the method was immunoSEQ multiplex PCR. The sample includes fewer than 70,000 clones, none of them occurring once. The specimen sequenced was peripheral blood mononuclear cells. The receptors originated from a person aged 18 to 75 in good health.

This clone was detected many times. The read comes to an end 3 residues before the CDR3 does, leaving the germline J gene to fill in the end. The gene calls are TRBV28 and TRBJ2-3; TRBD2 agrees at 9 bases. Losses at the gene ends were 2 bases for V and 4 bases for J; bases not matched to a gene: 4. Per germline, CDR1 MDHEN and CDR2 SYDVKM. The CDR3 is 15 amino acids. The sequenced part of the CDR3 DNA is TGTGCCAGCAGTTTAGTAGCGGGAGAATCAGATACG. Amino acid sequence: CASSLVAGESDT. From start to end, the CDR3 is CASSLVAGESDTQYF.

This clone was detected ten times or more. The CDR3 end falls 3 residues outside the read, so it is completed with the germline J gene. This chain joins TRBV5-1 and TRBJ1-4; D remains unclear. V was cut by 0 bases and J by 0 bases, with 15 bases left in between. The CDR3 runs to 18 residues. CDR1 SGHRS and CDR2 YFSETQ come from the germline V gene. CDR3 sequence: CASSLGSGRHATNEKLFF. CDR3 bases read: TGCGCCAGCAGCTTGGGCTCAGGTCGGCATGCAACTAATGAAAAA.

This clone was picked up many times. The read ends 3 residues early relative to the CDR3; the germline J gene fills the gap. V and J are TRBV12-3 or TRBV12-4 and TRBJ2-7; 8 nucleotides align to TRBD1. The CDR3 has 15 amino acids. J gave up 5 bases and V 5 bases, and 11 bases lay outside the gene matches. CDR3 DNA (partial): TGTGCCAGCAGTCCTACCGGGACAGGTTTCCACGAG. Its protein product is CASSPTGTGFHE. The full CDR3 reads CASSPTGTGFHEQYF.

This clone was counted ten times or more. The missing CDR3 end, 3 residues past where the read stops, is filled in from the germline J gene. J is TRBJ1-5 and V is TRBV7-2; TRBD1 is a possible D gene (5 bases). There are 15 residues in the CDR3. Germline V CDR1 and CDR2: SGHTA, FQGNSA. The V gene lost 4 bases and the J gene lost 0 bases, with 10 bases spanning the gap. The CDR3 bases that were read are TGTGCCAGCAGCTCGACGACAGCTAGCAATCAGCCC. It codes for CASSSTTASNQP. The CDR3 as a whole reads CASSSTTASNQPQHF.

This clone has at least ten counts. The read ends 3 residues early relative to the CDR3; the germline J gene fills the gap. The chain uses TRBV5-1 and TRBJ2-1; D call uncertain. The CDR3 is 15 amino acids. The V end was cut by 0 bases, the J end by 5 bases, with 12 bases between. Germline-derived CDR1 and CDR2 are SGHRS and YFSETQ. CDR3 DNA, as far as it was read: TGCGCCAGCAGCTTGGAGGGCCAGGCTAACAATGAG. Its protein product is CASSLEGQANNE. The full-length CDR3 reads as CASSLEGQANNEQFF.

Remarks on this clone: The read halts 3 residues ahead of the CDR3 end, with the missing end drawn from the germline J gene. The V and J genes are TRBV7-2 and TRBJ1-1; D may be TRBD1 (6 bases). The CDR3 is 15 amino acids. V lost 3 bases and J 0 bases, leaving 11 bases between the germline ends. Germline V CDR1 and CDR2: SGHTA, FQGNSA. CDR3 DNA, as far as it was read: TGTGCCAGCAGCTTCCACAGGGACATGAACACTGAA. Encoded protein: CASSFHRDMNTE. The entire CDR3 protein reads CASSFHRDMNTEAFF.

This clone was seen many times. Sequencing ends 3 residues short of the CDR3 end; the germline J gene provides the rest. The genes are TRBV13 and TRBJ1-4, with D possibly matching TRBD1 (6 bases). The CDR3 spans 17 residues. Germline V gene lookup returns CDR1 PRHDT and CDR2 FYEKMQ (reference sequence). V was clipped by 2 bases and J by 8 bases, with 21 bases between them. The DNA read from the CDR3 is TGTGCCAGCAGCTTACTGGACAGCCAACCCGGACGGGAAAAA. Its translation: CASSLLDSQPGREK. The entire CDR3 protein reads CASSLLDSQPGREKLFF. The full variable domain, its missing parts supplied by reference TRBV13 and TRBJ1-4, is AAGVIQSPRHLIKEKRETATLKCYPIPRHDTVYWYQQGPGQDPQFLISFYEKMQSDKGSIPDRFSAQQFSDYHSELNMSSLELGDSALYFCASSLLDSQPGREKLFFGSGTQLSVL.

As to this clone: The read finishes 3 residues shy of the CDR3 end, and the germline J gene is used to complete it. This chain uses TRBV18 with TRBJ1-3; 9 bases match TRBD1. The V and J ends lost 3 bases and 2 bases, in that order; junction bases with no gene match: 2. CDR1 is KGHSH and CDR2 is LQKENI in the germline V gene. The CDR3 runs to 15 residues. The CDR3 spells CASSPTGGPGNTIYF. Partial CDR3 DNA: TGTGCCAGCTCACCGACAGGGGGTCCTGGAAACACC.

This clone has a count of ten or more. CDR3 DNA (partial): TGCGCCAGCAGCCAAGACTTGGGGACAATCCAA. Translation gives CASSQDLGTIQ. The full CDR3 reads CASSQDLGTIQAFF. The V gene is TRBV4-1, the J gene TRBJ1-1, with D tentatively TRBD1 (6 bases). The read ends 3 residues before the CDR3 terminus; that terminus is restored from the germline J gene. CDR3 length: 14 residues. The germline V gene has CDR1 MGHRA and CDR2 YSYEKL.

Ten or more counts support this clone. The read terminates 3 residues ahead of where the CDR3 ends, so the germline J gene completes it. The chain combines TRBV6-1 with TRBJ2-5, with a weak D call TRBD1 (6 bases). CDR3 size: 15 residues. The germline gives CDR1 MNHNS, CDR2 SASEGT. V lost 1 base, J lost 2 bases, and 11 bases lay in between. The sequenced part of the CDR3 DNA is TGTGCCAGCAGTGAAGTTTGGGGGCGGCAAGAGACC. It specifies CASSEVWGRQET. The whole CDR3 reads CASSEVWGRQETQYF.

This clone was counted at least ten times. The observed sequence ends 3 residues before the CDR3 terminus, with the missing tail filled in from the germline J gene. This rearrangement joins TRBV30 to TRBJ2-6; TRBD1 aligns across 7 bases. The CDR3 extends over 19 amino acids. The V segment lost 1 base and the J segment 3 bases; nucleotides outside the gene matches: 15. In germline, CDR1 is GTSNPN, CDR2 SVGIG (reference sequence). Partial CDR3 DNA: TGTGCCTGGAGTGAGTGGAAGGCAGGGGGTTCTTTTGGGGCCAACGTC. Amino acids: CAWSEWKAGGSFGANV. The whole CDR3 sequence is CAWSEWKAGGSFGANVLTF. Variable domain in full (rest from reference TRBV30 and TRBJ2-6): SQTIHQWPATLVQPVGSPLSLECTVEGTSNPNLYWYRQAAGRGLQLLFYSVGIGQISSEVPQNLSASRPQDRQFILSSKKLLLSDSGFYLCAWSEWKAGGSFGANVLTFGAGSRLTVL.

This clone was observed many times. The read falls 3 residues short of the CDR3 end, and the missing part is taken from the germline J gene. The rearrangement joins TRBV20-1 to TRBJ2-5; 11 nucleotides line up with TRBD2. The CDR3 loop spans 15 amino acids. Germline loops: CDR1 DFQATT, CDR2 SNEGSKA (reference sequence). The V and J ends lost 0 bases and 1 base, in that order; junction bases with no gene match: 1. CDR3 residues: CSARDGLAGQETQYF. CDR3 DNA (partial): TGCAGTGCTAGAGACGGACTAGCGGGCCAAGAGACC.

Details on this clone: The read stops 3 residues short of the end of the CDR3; the missing end is completed from the germline J gene. This chain uses TRBV18 with TRBJ2-7; 9 bases match TRBD1. J gave up 4 bases and V 6 bases, and 7 bases lay outside the gene matches. In germline, CDR1 is KGHSH, CDR2 LQKENI. The CDR3 runs to 14 residues. The CDR3 loop is CASSDRGPTYEQYF. Partial CDR3 DNA: TGTGCCAGCTCGGACAGGGGCCCTACTTACGAG.

This clone was detected ten times or more. Sequencing ends 3 residues short of the CDR3 end; the germline J gene provides the rest. This sequence joins TRBV7-2 and TRBJ1-4, with D perhaps matching TRBD1 (5 bases). CDR1 is SGHTA and CDR2 is FQGNSA in the germline V gene. V lost 1 base, J lost 5 bases, and 8 bases lay in between. This CDR3 comprises 14 residues. The CDR3 here is CASSLGGPNEKLFF. The covered CDR3 bases are TGTGCCAGCAGCTTAGGGGGCCCGAATGAAAAA.

This clone occurred many times. Read coverage stops 3 residues before the CDR3 terminus; the germline J gene supplies the remainder. This chain connects TRBV7-3 to TRBJ2-6; a weak D match, TRBD1 (5 bases). Germline V gene lookup returns CDR1 SGHTA and CDR2 FQGTGA. Deletions cut 5 bases from V and 4 bases from J, with 12 bases between. This CDR3 spans 15 amino acids. This CDR3 is CASSPGKAGANVLTF. CDR3 DNA (partial): TGTGCCAGCAGCCCAGGGAAGGCCGGGGCCAACGTC.

This clone was recorded many times. The read terminates 3 residues ahead of where the CDR3 ends, so the germline J gene completes it. J is TRBJ2-5 and V is TRBV18; 8 positions agree with TRBD1. The germline V gene encodes CDR1 KGHSH and CDR2 LQKENI. V lost 0 bases and J lost 5; bases outside the gene matches: 5. This CDR3 contains 15 residues. The CDR3 spells CASSPPTGAAETQYF. Partial CDR3 DNA: TGTGCCAGCTCACCACCGACAGGGGCCGCGGAGACC.

This clone came up many times. The read terminates 3 residues ahead of where the CDR3 ends, so the germline J gene completes it. The rearrangement joins TRBV6-1 to TRBJ2-3; D call uncertain. The CDR3 contains 17 residues. V was pared by 1 base and J by 1 base, with 15 bases between. The germline V gene encodes CDR1 MNHNS and CDR2 SASEGT. The CDR3 bases that were read are TGTGCCAGCAGTGAAGTGATTGGCAGGCCTGGCACAGATACG. Translated: CASSEVIGRPGTDT. The whole CDR3 protein is CASSEVIGRPGTDTQYF.

There are many counts of this clone. The read ends 3 residues early relative to the CDR3; the germline J gene fills the gap. The chain carries TRBV30 and TRBJ2-1; D gene uncertain. Germline CDR1 is GTSNPN and CDR2 is SVGIG (reference sequence). V lost 0 bases and J 4 bases, leaving 16 bases between the germline ends. This CDR3 comprises 16 residues. The CDR3 region is CAWSVRTAPGYNEQFF. The part of the CDR3 DNA that was read is TGTGCCTGGAGTGTCAGAACAGCCCCAGGATACAATGAG.

At least ten counts were recorded for this clone. The observed sequence ends 3 residues before the CDR3 terminus, with the missing tail filled in from the germline J gene. V gene TRBV30 combines with J gene TRBJ1-1; D possibly corresponds to TRBD1 (5 bases). Between the trimmed V and J ends, which lost 0 bases and 4 bases, there was a span of 12 bases. Germline CDR1 and CDR2: GTSNPN and SVGIG (reference sequence). This CDR3 region has 14 residues. The chain's CDR3 is CAWSVDGRGTEAFF. The DNA read from the CDR3 is TGTGCCTGGAGTGTCGACGGGAGGGGCACTGAA.

There are many counts of this clone. The observed sequence ends 3 residues before the CDR3 terminus, with the missing tail filled in from the germline J gene. The chain couples TRBV5-1 to TRBJ2-2; a weak D match, TRBD2 (6 bases). This CDR3 has 14 amino acids. Germline lookup yields CDR1 SGHRS and CDR2 YFSETQ. Trimming pared 5 bases from V and 7 bases from J, leaving 15 bases between. The CDR3 bases that were read are TGCGCCAGCAGTAGAAGCGGGTCCGGCGGGGAG. This gives the protein CASSRSGSGGE. The full CDR3 sequence reads CASSRSGSGGELFF.

This clone was counted at least ten times. From the germline J gene comes the end of the CDR3, since the read stops 3 residues before it. This rearrangement joins TRBV20-1 to TRBJ2-2, with TRBD2 matching over 12 bases. Germline-derived CDR1 and CDR2 are DFQATT and SNEGSKA (reference sequence). The length of the CDR3 is 16 residues. V trimming: 0 bases; J trimming: 7 bases; junction bases outside the gene matches: 6. CDR3 DNA, as far as it was read: TGCAGTGCTAGAGACCCGACTAGCGGGAGAAGCGGGGAG. Its translation: CSARDPTSGRSGE. The CDR3 in its entirety is CSARDPTSGRSGELFF.

This clone was seen only a few times. Read data end 3 residues before the CDR3 end; the end is taken from the germline J gene. This chain links TRBV19 with TRBJ1-3; 9 nucleotides align to TRBD1. The CDR3 extends over 14 amino acids. Germline V gene sequence: CDR1 LNHDA, CDR2 SQIVND (reference sequence). V lost 5 bases to trimming and J lost 4 bases; unmatched junction nucleotides: 3. The sequenced part of the CDR3 DNA is TGTGCCAGTAGTGGGACAGGGATCGGAAACACC. Protein sequence: CASSGTGIGNT. The full CDR3 reads CASSGTGIGNTIYF. The full variable domain, its missing parts supplied by reference TRBV19 and TRBJ1-3, is DGGITQSPKYLFRKEGQNVTLSCEQNLNHDAMYWYRQDPGQGLRLIYYSQIVNDFQKGDIAEGYSVSREKKESFPLTVTSAQKNPTAFYLCASSGTGIGNTIYFGEGSWLTVV.

This clone occurred many times. The CDR3 end falls 3 residues outside the read, so it is completed with the germline J gene. This sequence joins TRBV19 and TRBJ2-2; tentatively, D is TRBD2 (7 bases). The CDR3 runs to 16 residues. Trimming shortened V by 0 bases and J by 9 bases, and 17 bases separated the two germline ends. In germline, CDR1 is LNHDA, CDR2 SQIVND (reference sequence). CDR3 amino acids: CASSIDHEGGTRELFF. Incomplete CDR3 DNA: TGTGCCAGTAGTATAGATCACGAGGGGGGGACCAGGGAG.

The table lists this clone with many counts. A junction boundary mismatches the germline segment, possibly from a read error. The read comes to an end 3 residues before the CDR3 does, leaving the germline J gene to fill in the end. V gene TRBV4-2 combines with J gene TRBJ1-2, with D possibly matching TRBD1 (6 bases). Per germline, CDR1 LGHNA and CDR2 YNFKEQ. The CDR3 has 16 residues. The CDR3 sequence is CASSQLGGVGGLGYTF. The CDR3 bases that were read are TGCGCCAGCAGCCAACTAGGGGGGGTCGGTGGTTTGGGC.

This clone was detected many times. The read ends 3 residues early relative to the CDR3; the germline J gene fills the gap. The genes are TRBV6-2 or TRBV6-3 and TRBJ2-7; TRBD1 agrees at 7 bases. This CDR3 contains 14 residues. Germline V gene sequence: CDR1 MNHEY, CDR2 SVGEGT. V trimming: 7 bases; J trimming: 6 bases; junction bases outside the gene matches: 12. CDR3 protein: CASKRTGPLSEQYF. Incomplete CDR3 DNA: TGTGCCAGCAAAAGGACAGGCCCCTTATCCGAG.

This clone showed up many times. Coverage ceases 3 residues before the CDR3 finishes, and the germline J gene fills in the end. V gene TRBV7-2 combines with J gene TRBJ2-1; D gene ambiguous. Between the trimmed V and J ends, which lost 3 bases and 9 bases, there was a span of 15 bases. There are 14 residues in the CDR3. Germline CDR1 SGHTA, CDR2 FQGNSA. CDR3 DNA, as far as it was read: TGTGCCAGCAGCTTGATACCAAGGTCGGGTGAG. Translating it yields CASSLIPRSGE. The entire CDR3 protein is CASSLIPRSGEQFF.

This clone was seen repeatedly, ten times or more. The read halts 3 residues ahead of the CDR3 end, with the missing end drawn from the germline J gene. The rearrangement uses TRBV5-1 and TRBJ1-2; 7 bases map to TRBD1. This CDR3 spans 13 amino acids. J lost 3 bases, V lost 4 bases, and 3 bases had no gene match. The germline CDR1 and CDR2 sequences are SGHRS and YFSETQ. The part of the CDR3 DNA that was read is TGCGCCAGCAGCCCCGACAGGGACTATGGC. Its translation: CASSPDRDYG. The whole CDR3 reads CASSPDRDYGYTF. The variable domain in full, with the rest retrieved from reference TRBV5-1 and TRBJ1-2, is KAGVTQTPRYLIKTRGQQVTLSCSPISGHRSVSWYQQTPGQGLQFLFEYFSETQRNKGNFPGRFSGRQFSNSRSEMNVSTLELGDSALYLCASSPDRDYGYTFGSGTRLTVV.

At least ten counts were recorded for this clone. Here the CDR3 reads CATSDWGNGQETQYF. The sequenced part of the CDR3 DNA is TGTGCCACCAGTGATTGGGGCAACGGTCAAGAGACC. The chain links TRBV24-1 to TRBJ2-5; D might be TRBD1 (5 bases). The CDR3 is cut off 3 residues early in the read; its end comes from the germline J gene. The CDR3 has 15 amino acids. The ends were cut back, 2 bases at V and 2 bases at J, with 11 bases in the middle. Germline assignment: CDR1 KGHDR and CDR2 SFDVKD.

This clone appeared many times. With the read ending 3 residues before the CDR3 end, the germline J gene is used to fill in that end. The chain uses TRBV20-1 and TRBJ2-1; 7 bases agree with TRBD2. Germline trimming cut 0 bases from V and 3 bases from J; bases unmatched to any gene: 11. The CDR3 covers 17 residues. Germline V gene sequence: CDR1 DFQATT, CDR2 SNEGSKA (reference sequence). CDR3 protein: CSARDLGGSDLYNEQFF. The DNA read from the CDR3 is TGCAGTGCTAGAGATCTTGGCGGGAGTGACCTCTACAATGAG.

This clone has a count of ten or more. The read gets to within 3 residues of the CDR3 end, and the germline J gene fills in the rest. This rearrangement joins TRBV5-6 to TRBJ2-2; weak D call: TRBD1 (6 bases). This CDR3 region has 14 residues. The V end was cut by 1 base, the J end by 4 bases, with 8 bases between. Per the germline V gene, CDR1 is SGHDT and CDR2 is YYEEEE. The CDR3 is CASSLTGRTGELFF. The part of the CDR3 DNA that was read is TGTGCCAGCAGCTTGACAGGGCGCACCGGGGAG. Drawing the rest from reference TRBV5-6 and TRBJ2-2, the complete variable domain is DAGVTQSPTHLIKTRGQQVTLRCSPKSGHDTVSWYQQALGQGPQFIFQYYEEEERQRGNFPDRFSGHQFPNYSSELNVNALLLGDSALYLCASSLTGRTGELFFGEGSRLTVL.

The sample holds many counts of this clone. Read coverage stops 3 residues before the CDR3 terminus; the germline J gene supplies the remainder. The chain is built from TRBV7-6 and TRBJ2-7; D gene unclear. In germline, CDR1 is SGHVS, CDR2 FNYEAQ. Trimming left V 2 bases short and J 2 bases short, with 7 bases between. This CDR3 spans 13 amino acids. The CDR3 sequence is CASSLSAAYEQYF. CDR3 bases read: TGTGCCAGCAGCTTATCCGCGGCCTACGAG.

This clone was counted at least ten times. The CDR3 is cut off 3 residues early in the read; its end comes from the germline J gene. This chain links TRBV7-8 with TRBJ2-1; weak D call: TRBD2 (5 bases). Germline V gene lookup returns CDR1 SGHVS and CDR2 FQNEAQ. The ends were cut back, 6 bases at V and 7 bases at J, with 16 bases in the middle. This CDR3 region has 14 residues. CDR3 DNA, as far as it was read: TGTGCCAGCAGGGACTCCGCTGACGGGAATGAG. This sequence encodes CASRDSADGNE. The entire CDR3 is CASRDSADGNEQFF.